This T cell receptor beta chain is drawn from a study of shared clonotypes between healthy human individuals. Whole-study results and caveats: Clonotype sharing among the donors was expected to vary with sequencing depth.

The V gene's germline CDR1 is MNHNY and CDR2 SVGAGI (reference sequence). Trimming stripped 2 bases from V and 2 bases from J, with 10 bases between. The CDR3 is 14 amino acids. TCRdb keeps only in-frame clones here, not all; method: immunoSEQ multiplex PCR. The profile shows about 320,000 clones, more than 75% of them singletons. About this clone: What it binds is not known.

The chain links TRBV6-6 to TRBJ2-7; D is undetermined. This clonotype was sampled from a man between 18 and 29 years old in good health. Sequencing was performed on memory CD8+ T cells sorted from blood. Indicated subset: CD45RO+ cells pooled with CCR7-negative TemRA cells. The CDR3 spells CASSYGSSPYEQYF. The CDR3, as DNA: TGTGCCAGCAGTTACGGCTCCTCCCCCTACGAGCAGTACTTC.